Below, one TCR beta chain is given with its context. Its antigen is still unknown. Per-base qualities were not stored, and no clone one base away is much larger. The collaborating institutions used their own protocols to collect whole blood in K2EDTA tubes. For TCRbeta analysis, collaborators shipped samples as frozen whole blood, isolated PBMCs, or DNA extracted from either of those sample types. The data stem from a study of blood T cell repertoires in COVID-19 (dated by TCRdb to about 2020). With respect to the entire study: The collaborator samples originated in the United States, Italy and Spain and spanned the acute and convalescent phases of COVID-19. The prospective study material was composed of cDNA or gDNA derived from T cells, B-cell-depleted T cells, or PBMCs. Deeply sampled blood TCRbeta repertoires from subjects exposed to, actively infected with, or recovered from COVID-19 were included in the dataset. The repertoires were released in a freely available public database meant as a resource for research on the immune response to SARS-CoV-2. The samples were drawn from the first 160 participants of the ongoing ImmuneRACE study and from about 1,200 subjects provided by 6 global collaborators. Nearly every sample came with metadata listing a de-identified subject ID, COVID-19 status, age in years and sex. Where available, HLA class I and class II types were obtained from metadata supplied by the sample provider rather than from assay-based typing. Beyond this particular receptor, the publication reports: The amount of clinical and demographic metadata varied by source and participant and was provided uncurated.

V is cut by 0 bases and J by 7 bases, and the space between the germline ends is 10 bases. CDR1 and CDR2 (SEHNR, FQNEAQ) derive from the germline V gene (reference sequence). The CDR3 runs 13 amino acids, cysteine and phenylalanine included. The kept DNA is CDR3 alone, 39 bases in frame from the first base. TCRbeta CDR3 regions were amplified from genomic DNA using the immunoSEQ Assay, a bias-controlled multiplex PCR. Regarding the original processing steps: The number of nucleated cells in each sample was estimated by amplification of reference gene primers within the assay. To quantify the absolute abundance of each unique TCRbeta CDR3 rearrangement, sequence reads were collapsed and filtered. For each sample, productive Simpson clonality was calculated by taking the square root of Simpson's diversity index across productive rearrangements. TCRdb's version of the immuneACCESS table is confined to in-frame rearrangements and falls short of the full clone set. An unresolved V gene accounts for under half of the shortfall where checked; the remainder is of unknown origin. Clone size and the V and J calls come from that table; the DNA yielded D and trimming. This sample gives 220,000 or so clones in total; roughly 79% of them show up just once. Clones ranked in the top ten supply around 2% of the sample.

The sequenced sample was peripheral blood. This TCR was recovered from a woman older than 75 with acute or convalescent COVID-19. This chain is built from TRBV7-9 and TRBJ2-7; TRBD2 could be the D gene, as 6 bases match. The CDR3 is CASSLAGGWEQYF. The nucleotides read TGTGCCAGCAGCTTAGCGGGAGGTTGGGAGCAGTACTTC.